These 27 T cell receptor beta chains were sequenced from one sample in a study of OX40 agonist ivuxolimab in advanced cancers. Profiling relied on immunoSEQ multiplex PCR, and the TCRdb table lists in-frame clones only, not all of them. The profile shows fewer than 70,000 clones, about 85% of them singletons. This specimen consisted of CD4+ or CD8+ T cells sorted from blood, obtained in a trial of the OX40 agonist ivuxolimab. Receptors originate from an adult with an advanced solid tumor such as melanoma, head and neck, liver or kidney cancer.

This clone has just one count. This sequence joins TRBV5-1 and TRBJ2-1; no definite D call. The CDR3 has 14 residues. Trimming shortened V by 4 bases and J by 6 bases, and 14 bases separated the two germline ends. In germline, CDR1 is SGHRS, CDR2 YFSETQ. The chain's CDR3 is CASSTGNLGNEQFF. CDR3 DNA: TGCGCCAGCAGCACCGGTAATTTGGGCAATGAGCAGTTCTTC. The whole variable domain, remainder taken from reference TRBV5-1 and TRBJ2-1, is KAGVTQTPRYLIKTRGQQVTLSCSPISGHRSVSWYQQTPGQGLQFLFEYFSETQRNKGNFPGRFSGRQFSNSRSEMNVSTLELGDSALYLCASSTGNLGNEQFFGPGTRLTVL.

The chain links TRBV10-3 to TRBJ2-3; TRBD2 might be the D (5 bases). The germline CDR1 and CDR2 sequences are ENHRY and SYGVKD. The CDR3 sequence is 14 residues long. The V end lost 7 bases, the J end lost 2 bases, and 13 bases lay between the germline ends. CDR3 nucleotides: TGTGCCATCACCAGCGGACCAGACACAGATACGCAGTATTTT. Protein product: CAITSGPDTDTQYF.

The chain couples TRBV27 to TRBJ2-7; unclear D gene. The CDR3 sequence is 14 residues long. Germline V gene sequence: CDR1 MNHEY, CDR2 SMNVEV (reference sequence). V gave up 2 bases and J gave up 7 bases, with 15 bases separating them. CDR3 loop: CASSLNGPTEEQYF. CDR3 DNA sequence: TGTGCCAGCAGTTTAAACGGCCCGACGGAAGAGCAGTACTTC.

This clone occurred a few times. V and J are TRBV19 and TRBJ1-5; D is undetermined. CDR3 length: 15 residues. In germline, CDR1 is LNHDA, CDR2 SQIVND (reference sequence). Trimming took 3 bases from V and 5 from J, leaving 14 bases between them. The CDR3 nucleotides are TGTGCCAGTAGTATTCTCTTTGTAGGTGATCAGCCCCAGCATTTT. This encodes CASSILFVGDQPQHF.

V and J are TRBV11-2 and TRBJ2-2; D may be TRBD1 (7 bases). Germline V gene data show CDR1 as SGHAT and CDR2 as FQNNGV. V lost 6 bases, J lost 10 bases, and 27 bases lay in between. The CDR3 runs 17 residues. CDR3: CASRPPWEDRPGEELFF. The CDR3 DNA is TGTGCCAGCAGACCCCCTTGGGAGGACAGGCCGGGCGAGGAGCTGTTTTTT.

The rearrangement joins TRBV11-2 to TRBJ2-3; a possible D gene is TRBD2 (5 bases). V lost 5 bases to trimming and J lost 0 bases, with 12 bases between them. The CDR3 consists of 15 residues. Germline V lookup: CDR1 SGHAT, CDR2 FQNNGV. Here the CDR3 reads CASSRPSGSTDTQYF. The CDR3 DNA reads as TGTGCCAGCAGCCGTCCAAGCGGCAGCACAGATACGCAGTATTTT.

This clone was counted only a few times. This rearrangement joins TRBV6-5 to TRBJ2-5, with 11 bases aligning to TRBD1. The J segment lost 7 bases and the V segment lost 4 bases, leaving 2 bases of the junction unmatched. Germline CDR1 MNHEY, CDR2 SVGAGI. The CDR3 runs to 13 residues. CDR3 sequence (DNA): TGTGCCAGCAGTTGGGGGACAGGGGGGACCCAGTACTTC. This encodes CASSWGTGGTQYF.

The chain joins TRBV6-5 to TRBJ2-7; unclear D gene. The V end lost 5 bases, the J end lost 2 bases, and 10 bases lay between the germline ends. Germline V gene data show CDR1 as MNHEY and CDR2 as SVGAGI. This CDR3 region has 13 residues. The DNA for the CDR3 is TGTGCCAGCAGTGGATTACGCGCCTACGAGCAGTACTTC. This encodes CASSGLRAYEQYF.

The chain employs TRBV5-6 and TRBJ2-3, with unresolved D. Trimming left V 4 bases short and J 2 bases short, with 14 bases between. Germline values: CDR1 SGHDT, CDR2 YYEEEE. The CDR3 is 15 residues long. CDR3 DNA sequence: TGTGCCAGCAGCGGACGGATCGCCATCACAGATACGCAGTATTTT. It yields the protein CASSGRIAITDTQYF.

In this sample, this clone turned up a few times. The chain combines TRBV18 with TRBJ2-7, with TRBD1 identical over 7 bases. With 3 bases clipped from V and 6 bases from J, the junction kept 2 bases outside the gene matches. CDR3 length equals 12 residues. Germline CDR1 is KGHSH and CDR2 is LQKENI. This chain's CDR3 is CASSPGQIEQYF. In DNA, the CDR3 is TGTGCCAGCTCACCGGGACAGATCGAGCAGTACTTC.

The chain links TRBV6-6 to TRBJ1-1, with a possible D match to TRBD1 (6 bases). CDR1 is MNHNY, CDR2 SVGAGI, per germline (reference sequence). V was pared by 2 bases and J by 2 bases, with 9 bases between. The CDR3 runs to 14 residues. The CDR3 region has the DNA TGTGCCAGCAGTTACAGCAGGGGCAACACTGAAGCTTTCTTT. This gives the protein CASSYSRGNTEAFF.

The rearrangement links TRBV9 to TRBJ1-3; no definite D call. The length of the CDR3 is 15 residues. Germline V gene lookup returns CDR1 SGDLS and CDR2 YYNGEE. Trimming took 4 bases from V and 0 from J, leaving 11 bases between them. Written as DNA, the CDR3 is TGTGCCAGCAGCCCCCAGGTGAGCTCTGGAAACACCATATATTTT. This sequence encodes CASSPQVSSGNTIYF.

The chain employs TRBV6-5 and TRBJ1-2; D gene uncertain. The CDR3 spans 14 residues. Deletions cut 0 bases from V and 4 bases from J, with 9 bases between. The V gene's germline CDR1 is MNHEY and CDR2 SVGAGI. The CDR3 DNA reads TGTGCCAGCAGTTACTCGGGAAGGGTCTATGGCTACACCTTC. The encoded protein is CASSYSGRVYGYTF.

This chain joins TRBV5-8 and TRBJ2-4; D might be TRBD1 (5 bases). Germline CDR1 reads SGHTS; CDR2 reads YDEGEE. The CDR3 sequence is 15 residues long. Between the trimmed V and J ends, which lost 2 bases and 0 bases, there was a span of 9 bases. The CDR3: CASSFLRVAKNIQYF. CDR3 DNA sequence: TGTGCCAGCAGCTTTCTCAGGGTAGCCAAAAACATTCAGTACTTC.

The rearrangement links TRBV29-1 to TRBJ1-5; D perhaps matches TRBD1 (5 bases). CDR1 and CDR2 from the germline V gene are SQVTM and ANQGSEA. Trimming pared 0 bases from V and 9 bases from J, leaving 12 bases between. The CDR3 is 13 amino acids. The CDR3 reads CSVEDTGTGPQHF. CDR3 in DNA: TGCAGCGTTGAAGATACGGGCACAGGGCCCCAGCATTTT.

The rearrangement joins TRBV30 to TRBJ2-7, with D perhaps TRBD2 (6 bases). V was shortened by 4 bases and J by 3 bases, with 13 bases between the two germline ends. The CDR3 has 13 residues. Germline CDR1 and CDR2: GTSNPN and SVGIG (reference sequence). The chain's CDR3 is CAWTPGDRYEQYF. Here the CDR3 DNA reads TGTGCCTGGACCCCGGGGGACCGCTACGAGCAGTACTTC.

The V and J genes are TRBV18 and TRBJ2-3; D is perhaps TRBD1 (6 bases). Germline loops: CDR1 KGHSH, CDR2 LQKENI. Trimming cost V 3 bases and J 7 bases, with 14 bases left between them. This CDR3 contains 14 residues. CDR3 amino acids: CASSPRGGQHTQYF. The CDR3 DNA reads TGTGCCAGCTCACCGCGTGGGGGCCAACATACGCAGTATTTT. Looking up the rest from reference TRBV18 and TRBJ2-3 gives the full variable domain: NAGVMQNPRHLVRRRGQEARLRCSPMKGHSHVYWYRQLPEEGLKFMVYLQKENIIDESGMPKERFSAEFPKEGPSILRIQQVVRGDSAAYFCASSPRGGQHTQYFGPGTRLTVL.

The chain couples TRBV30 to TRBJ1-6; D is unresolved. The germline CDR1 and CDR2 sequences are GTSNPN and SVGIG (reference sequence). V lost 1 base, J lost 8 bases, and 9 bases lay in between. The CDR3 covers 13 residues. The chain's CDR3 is CAWSASADSPLHF. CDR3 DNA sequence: TGTGCCTGGAGTGCGTCCGCGGATTCACCCCTCCACTTT.

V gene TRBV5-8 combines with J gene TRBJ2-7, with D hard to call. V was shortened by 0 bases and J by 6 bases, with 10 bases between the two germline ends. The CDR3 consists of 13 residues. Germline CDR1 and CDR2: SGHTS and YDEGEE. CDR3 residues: CASSLGPRVEQYF. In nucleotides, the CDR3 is TGTGCCAGCAGCTTGGGGCCACGGGTCGAGCAGTACTTC.

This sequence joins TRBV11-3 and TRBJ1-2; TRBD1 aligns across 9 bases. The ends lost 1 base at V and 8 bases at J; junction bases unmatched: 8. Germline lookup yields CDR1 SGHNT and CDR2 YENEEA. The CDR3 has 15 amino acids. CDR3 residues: CASSLGGQGMYGYTF. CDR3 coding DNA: TGTGCCAGCAGCTTAGGGGGACAGGGAATGTACGGCTACACCTTC.

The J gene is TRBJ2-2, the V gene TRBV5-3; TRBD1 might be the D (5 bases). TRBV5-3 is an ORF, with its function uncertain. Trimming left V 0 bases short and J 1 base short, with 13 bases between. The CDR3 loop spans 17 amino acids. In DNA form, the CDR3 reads TGTGCCAGAAGCTTGGCAACAGGCAAAAGGAACACCGGGGAGCTGTTTTTT. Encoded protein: CARSLATGKRNTGELFF.

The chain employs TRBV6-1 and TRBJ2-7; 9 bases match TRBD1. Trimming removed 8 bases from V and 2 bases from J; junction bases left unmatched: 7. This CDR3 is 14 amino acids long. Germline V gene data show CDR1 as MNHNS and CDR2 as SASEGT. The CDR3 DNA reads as TGTGCCAGCGCCCCGGGACAGGGACCCTACGAGCAGTACTTC. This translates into CASAPGQGPYEQYF.

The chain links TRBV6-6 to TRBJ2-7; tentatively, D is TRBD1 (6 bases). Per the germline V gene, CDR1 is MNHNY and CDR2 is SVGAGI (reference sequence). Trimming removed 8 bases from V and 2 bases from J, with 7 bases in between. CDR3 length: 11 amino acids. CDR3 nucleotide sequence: TGTGCCAGCGGGGGCCCCTACGAGCAGTACTTC. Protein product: CASGGPYEQYF.

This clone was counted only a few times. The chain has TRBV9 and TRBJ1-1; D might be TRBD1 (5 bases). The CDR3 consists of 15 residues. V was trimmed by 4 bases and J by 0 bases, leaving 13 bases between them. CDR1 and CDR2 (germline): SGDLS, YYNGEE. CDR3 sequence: CASSPGGLLNTEAFF. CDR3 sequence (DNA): TGTGCCAGCAGCCCCGGGGGACTATTGAACACTGAAGCTTTCTTT.

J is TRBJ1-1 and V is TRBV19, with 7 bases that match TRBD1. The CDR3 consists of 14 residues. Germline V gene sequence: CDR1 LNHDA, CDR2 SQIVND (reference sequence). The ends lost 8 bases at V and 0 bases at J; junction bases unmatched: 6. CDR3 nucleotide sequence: TGTGCCAGTGCCTCGGGACAGCTGAACACTGAAGCTTTCTTT. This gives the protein CASASGQLNTEAFF. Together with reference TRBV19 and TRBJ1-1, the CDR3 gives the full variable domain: DGGITQSPKYLFRKEGQNVTLSCEQNLNHDAMYWYRQDPGQGLRLIYYSQIVNDFQKGDIAEGYSVSREKKESFPLTVTSAQKNPTAFYLCASASGQLNTEAFFGQGTRLTVV.

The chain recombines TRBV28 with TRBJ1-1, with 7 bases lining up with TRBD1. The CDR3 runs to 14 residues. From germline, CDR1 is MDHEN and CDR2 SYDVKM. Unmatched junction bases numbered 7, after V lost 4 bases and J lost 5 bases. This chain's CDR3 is CASSSTGLGTEAFF. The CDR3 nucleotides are TGTGCCAGCAGTTCGACAGGGTTAGGAACTGAAGCTTTCTTT.

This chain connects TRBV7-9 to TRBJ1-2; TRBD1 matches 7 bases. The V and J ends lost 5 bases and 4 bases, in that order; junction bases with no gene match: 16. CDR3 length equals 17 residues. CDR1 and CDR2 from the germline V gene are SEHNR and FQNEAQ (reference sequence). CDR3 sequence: CASSKTGYIGRGYGYTF. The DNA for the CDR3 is TGTGCCAGCAGCAAGACAGGGTATATCGGTCGGGGCTATGGCTACACCTTC.